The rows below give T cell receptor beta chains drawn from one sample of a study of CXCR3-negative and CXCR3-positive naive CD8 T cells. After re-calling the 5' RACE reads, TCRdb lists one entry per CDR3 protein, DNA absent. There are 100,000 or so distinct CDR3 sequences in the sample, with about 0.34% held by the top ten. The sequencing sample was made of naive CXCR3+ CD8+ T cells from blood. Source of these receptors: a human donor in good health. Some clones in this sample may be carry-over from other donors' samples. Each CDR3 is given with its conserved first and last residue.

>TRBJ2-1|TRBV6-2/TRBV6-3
CASRTSRLNNEQFF
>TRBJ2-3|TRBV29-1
CSVPPGGTDITDTQYF
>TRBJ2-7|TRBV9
CASSPTSGGTYEQYF
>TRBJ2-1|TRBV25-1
CASSEHGYNEQFF
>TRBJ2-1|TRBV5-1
CASSQSYNEQFF
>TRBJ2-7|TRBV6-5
CASSYGTGDSYEQYF
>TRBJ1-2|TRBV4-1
CASSQGERAGLLYGYTF
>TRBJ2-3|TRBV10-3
CAISVFSGATDTPYF
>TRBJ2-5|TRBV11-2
CASSLEFDGAGETQYF
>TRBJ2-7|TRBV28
CASSLAKTYEQYF
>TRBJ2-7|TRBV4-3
CASSQGTSSSYEQYF
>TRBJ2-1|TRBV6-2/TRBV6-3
CASSSGFYNEQFF
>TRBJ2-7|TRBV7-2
CASSLALSYEQYF
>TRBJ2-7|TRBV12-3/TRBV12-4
CASSLGGQSTYEQYF
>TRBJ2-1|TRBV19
CASSWGLAGGNEQFF
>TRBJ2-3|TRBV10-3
CAISDPGGRVGDTQYF
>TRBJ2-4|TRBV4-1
CASSQPGGENIQYF
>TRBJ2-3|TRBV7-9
CASLWADTQYF
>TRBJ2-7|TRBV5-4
CASSFKRLDQRDYEQYF
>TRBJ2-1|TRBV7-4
CASSSSSSSGTYNEQFF
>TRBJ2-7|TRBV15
CATSRRVQGADEQYF
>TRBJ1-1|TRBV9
CASSGPGVSTEAFF
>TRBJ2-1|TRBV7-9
CASSATPGTGFNEQFF
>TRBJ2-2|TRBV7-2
CASSPWTSLTGELFF
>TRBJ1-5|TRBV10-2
CASSESGGQPQHF
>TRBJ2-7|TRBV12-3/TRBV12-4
CASSLRGTGTAYEQYF
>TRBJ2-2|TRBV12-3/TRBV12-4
CASSLRGADTGELFF
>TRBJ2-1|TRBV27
CASSLAGGFSEQFF
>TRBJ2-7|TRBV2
CASSGHGTYEQYF
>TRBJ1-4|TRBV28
CASRSERRLGYATNEKLFF
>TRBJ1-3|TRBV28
CASSFILDVSSGNTIYF
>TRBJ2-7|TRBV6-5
CASSWGQGIYEQYF
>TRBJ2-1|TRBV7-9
CASRAYNEQFF
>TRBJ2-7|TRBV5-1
CASSLTYEQYF
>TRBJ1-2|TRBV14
CASSHPTGTARGLGGYTF
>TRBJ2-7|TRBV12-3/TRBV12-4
CASSLLQGRGEQYF
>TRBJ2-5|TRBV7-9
CASSLLGQGESSSETQYF
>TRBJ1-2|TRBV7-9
CASSPPRGVYGYTF
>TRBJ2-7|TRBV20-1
CSARDTRSSYEQYF
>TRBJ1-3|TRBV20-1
CSARGQGKGNTIYF
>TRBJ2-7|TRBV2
CASSEATSVRYEQYF
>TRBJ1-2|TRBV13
CASSPRGLGYGYTF
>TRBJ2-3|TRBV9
CASSVWTSGSTDTQYF
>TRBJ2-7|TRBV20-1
CSANRGGYEQYF
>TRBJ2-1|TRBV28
CASRSTGGASYNEQFF
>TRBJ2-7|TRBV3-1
CASSPPSGRREQYF
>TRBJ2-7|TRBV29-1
CSVGGPYEQYF
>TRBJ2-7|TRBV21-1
CASSNRPPLKVSYEQYF
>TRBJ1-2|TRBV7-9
CASSLADTGYGYTF
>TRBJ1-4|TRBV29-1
CSVEAPWTATNEKLFF
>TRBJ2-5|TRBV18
CASFDKGGEETQYF
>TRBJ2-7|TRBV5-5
CASSWGPNPYEQYF
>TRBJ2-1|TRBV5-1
CASSLETSGGYNEQFF
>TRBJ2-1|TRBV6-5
CASSYHRGSYNEQFF
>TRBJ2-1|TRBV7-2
CASSRYVLAGRKGENNEQFF
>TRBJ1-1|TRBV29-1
CSVEAGTEAFF
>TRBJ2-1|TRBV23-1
CAGRVTLAGNNEQFF
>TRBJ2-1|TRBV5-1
CASSLGVAGYNEQFF
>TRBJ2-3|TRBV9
CASSPQATSLTDTQYF
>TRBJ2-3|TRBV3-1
CASSQGSGGVTDTQYF